This passage covers 6 T cell receptor beta chains from one sample sequenced in a study of T-cell reconstitution after alpha-beta-depleted transplantation in children. Unique molecular identifiers were incorporated when the TCRbeta library was constructed. MiXCR was run by TCRdb on the PCR reads, yielding one entry per CDR3 protein. The table includes under 450,000 distinct CDR3 sequences, about 14% detected once. Sample: PBMCs, taken from the stem cell graft. The receptors were sampled from a human donor who donated a stem cell graft to a child with Fanconi anemia.

V usage is TRBV5-1 and J usage is TRBJ1-2; D gene unclear. CDR3 length: 14 residues. V dropped 3 bases and J dropped 4 bases, with 13 bases sitting between them. CDR1 is SGHRS and CDR2 is YFSETQ in the germline V gene. The CDR3 DNA follows: TGCGCCAGCAGCTCGGAGGCCTCTAGCTATGGCTACACCTTC. It translates to CASSSEASSYGYTF. The entire variable domain, with the rest obtained from reference TRBV5-1 and TRBJ1-2, is as follows: KAGVTQTPRYLIKTRGQQVTLSCSPISGHRSVSWYQQTPGQGLQFLFEYFSETQRNKGNFPGRFSGRQFSNSRSEMNVSTLELGDSALYLCASSSEASSYGYTFGSGTRLTVV.

This clonotype showed up many times. V usage is TRBV6-1 and J usage is TRBJ2-2, with D possibly TRBD2 on 5 matching bases. Per the germline V gene, CDR1 is MNHNS and CDR2 is SASEGT. The CDR3 contains 17 residues. Trimming removed 5 bases at V and 4 bases at J, with 20 bases between. Here the CDR3 reads CASSPGITHSSTGELFF. The CDR3 DNA is TGTGCCAGCAGTCCCGGGATCACTCATTCCAGCACCGGGGAGCTGTTTTTT.

The chain employs TRBV6-5 and TRBJ2-1; TRBD2 matches 7 bases. CDR1 MNHEY and CDR2 SVGAGI come from the germline V gene. The V segment lost 2 bases and the J segment 6 bases; nucleotides outside the gene matches: 10. This CDR3 region has 16 residues. CDR3 residues: CASSYGRRLAGNEQFF. CDR3 bases: TGTGCCAGCAGTTACGGTCGGAGACTAGCCGGCAATGAGCAGTTCTTC.

The chain has TRBV7-6 and TRBJ2-3, with a possible D match to TRBD1 (6 bases). This CDR3 has 15 residues. The germline V gene has CDR1 SGHVS and CDR2 FNYEAQ. V was trimmed by 5 bases and J by 3 bases, leaving 15 bases between them. CDR3 DNA: TGTGCCAGCAGCATGGACAGCTATGAAACAGATACGCAGTATTTT. Translated, it gives CASSMDSYETDTQYF.

The V gene is TRBV6-5, the J gene TRBJ1-2; TRBD1 agrees at 9 bases. CDR1 is MNHEY, CDR2 SVGAGI, per germline. Trimming at V came to 2 bases and at J to 2 bases, leaving 3 bases not matched to a gene. The CDR3 has 15 residues. CDR3 region: CASSYDGTGNYGYTF. Written as DNA, the CDR3 is TGTGCCAGCAGTTACGACGGGACAGGGAACTATGGCTACACCTTC.

This clonotype was seen at least ten times. The chain has TRBV12-3 or TRBV12-4 and TRBJ2-3; D uncertain. V lost 7 bases to trimming and J lost 1 base, with 3 bases between them. The CDR3 is made up of 11 amino acids. The CDR3 coding sequence is TGTGCCAGCACCCGCACAGATACGCAGTATTTT. It is translated as CASTRTDTQYF.